This T cell receptor (beta chain) was captured by sequencing in a study of PD-1 blockade in classical Hodgkin lymphoma. Study conclusions and caveats: In newly diagnosed patients, baseline TCR diversity was reportedly below that of healthy donors. With CD4+ cells, TCR diversity rose significantly by C4D1, but not with CD8+ cells. The diversity seen at baseline in complete responders resembled that of newly diagnosed patients.

TCRdb keeps only in-frame clones here, not all; method: immunoSEQ multiplex PCR. The sample has approximately 100,000 clones, more than 90% seen once. Relapses following autologous stem cell transplantation were seen in all patients, with brentuximab vedotin exposure varying. Complete response, partial response or progressive disease constituted the best response categories observed. About this clone: The antigen remains undetermined.

Per the germline V gene, CDR1 is GTSNPN and CDR2 is SVGIG (reference sequence). V lost 2 bases and J lost 1, with 6 bases in between. The CDR3 covers 12 residues. The rearrangement uses TRBV30 and TRBJ2-7; perhaps TRBD2 as D (5 bases). The sample consisted of peripheral blood mononuclear cells (PBMCs), taken at baseline. The clonotype was recovered from a human donor with classical Hodgkin lymphoma. The CDR3 bases are TGTGCCTGGAGTTCGGGGTCCTACGAGCAGTACTTC. The encoded protein is CAWSSGSYEQYF.